There are a few counts of the clone carrying this T cell receptor (beta chain). This entry belongs to a study of early T cells in non-severe SARS-CoV-2 infection. Looked up from germline, CDR1 is SNHLY and CDR2 is FYNNEI. The CDR3 is 12 amino acids. The ends were cut back, 1 base at V and 2 bases at J, with 2 bases in the middle. TCRdb reanalysed the 5' RACE reads using MiXCR and keeps one entry per CDR3 protein. The sample includes approximately 43,000 distinct CDR3 sequences, roughly 7.1% of them seen just once. The material sequenced was whole blood. The V call is TRBV2, the J call TRBJ2-5; D remains unclear. The receptor's source is an adult who was a healthcare worker with PCR-confirmed SARS-CoV-2 infection or an uninfected control (not recorded which). The DNA of the CDR3 is TGTGCCAGCAGTGAAGTACAAGAGACCCAGTACTTC. This translates into CASSEVQETQYF. Using reference TRBV2 and TRBJ2-5 for the parts outside the CDR3, the full variable domain is EPEVTQTPSHQVTQMGQEVILRCVPISNHLYFYWYRQILGQKVEFLVSFYNNEISEKSEIFDDQFSVERPDGSNFTLKIRSTKLEDSAMYFCASSEVQETQYFGPGTRLLVL.